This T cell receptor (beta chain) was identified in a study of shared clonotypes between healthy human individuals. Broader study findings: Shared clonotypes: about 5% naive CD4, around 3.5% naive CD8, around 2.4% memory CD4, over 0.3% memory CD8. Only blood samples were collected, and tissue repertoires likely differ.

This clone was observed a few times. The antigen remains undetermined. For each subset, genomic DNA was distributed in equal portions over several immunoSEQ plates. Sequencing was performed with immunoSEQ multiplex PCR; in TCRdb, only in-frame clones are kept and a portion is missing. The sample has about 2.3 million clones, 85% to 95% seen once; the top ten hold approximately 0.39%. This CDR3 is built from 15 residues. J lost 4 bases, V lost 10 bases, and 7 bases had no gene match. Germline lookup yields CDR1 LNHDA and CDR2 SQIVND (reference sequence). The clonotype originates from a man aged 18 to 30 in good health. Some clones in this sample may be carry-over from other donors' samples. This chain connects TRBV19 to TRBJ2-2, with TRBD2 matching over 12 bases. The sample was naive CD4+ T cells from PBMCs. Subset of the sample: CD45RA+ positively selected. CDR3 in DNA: TGTGCCACGAAGGGACTAGCGGGCCTCACCGGGGAGCTGTTTTTT. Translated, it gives CATKGLAGLTGELFF.